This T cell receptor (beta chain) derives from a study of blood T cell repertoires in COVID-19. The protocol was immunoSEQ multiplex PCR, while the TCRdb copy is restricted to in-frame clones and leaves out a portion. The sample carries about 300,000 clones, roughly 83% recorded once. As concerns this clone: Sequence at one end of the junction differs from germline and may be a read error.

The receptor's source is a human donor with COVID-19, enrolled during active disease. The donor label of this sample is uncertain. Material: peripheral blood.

Here the CDR3 DNA reads TGTGCTAGCAGCTTAGATGCCCGGACAGGTATCAATGAGCAGTTCTTC. The encoded protein is CASSLDARTGINEQFF. J is TRBJ2-1 and V is TRBV7-7; 7 bases map to TRBD1. From germline, CDR1 is SSHAT and CDR2 FNYEAQ (reference sequence). CDR3 length: 16 amino acids. Full variable domain (rest looked up from reference TRBV7-7 and TRBJ2-1): GAGVSQSPRYKVTKRGQDVTLRCDPISSHATLYWYQQALGQGPEFLTYFNYEAQPDKSGLPSDRFSAERPEGSISTLTIQRTEQRDSAMYRCASSLDARTGINEQFFGPGTRLTVL.